Below are 7 T cell receptor beta chains sequenced from a single sample in a study of spatial heterogeneity in lung cancer. What these receptors recognize is not known. The time point here: sample taken at primary tumor resection. Via MiXCR, TCRdb re-called the 5' RACE reads, giving one row per CDR3 protein. The table has 3,500 to 4,000 distinct CDR3 sequences, about 5.5% seen once. Findings and limits, study-wide: In tumors, expanded intratumoral alpha and beta TCR counts tracked mutation counts.

The material was lung tumor tissue, obtained at surgery. These receptors were obtained from a female donor with early-stage non-small cell lung cancer.

The V call is TRBV2, the J call TRBJ2-1; TRBD1 aligns across 9 bases. After removal of 6 bases from V and 9 bases from J, the junction contained 12 bases not matched to a gene. Per germline, CDR1 SNHLY and CDR2 FYNNEI. The CDR3 loop spans 15 amino acids. This CDR3 reads CASRMDRGVWREQFF. The CDR3 bases are TGTGCCAGCAGGATGGACAGGGGAGTTTGGCGTGAGCAGTTCTTC.

This clonotype is judged medium-sized. The chain links TRBV7-8 to TRBJ1-1, with a weak D call TRBD1 (5 bases). The CDR3 is 12 residues long. V lost 5 bases and J 8 bases, leaving 12 bases between the germline ends. Per the germline V gene, CDR1 is SGHVS and CDR2 is FQNEAQ. The CDR3 nucleotides are TGTGCCAGCAGCGGGGTAGGGACGGAAGCTTTCTTT. This sequence encodes CASSGVGTEAFF.

This clonotype was picked up many times. The chain couples TRBV10-3 to TRBJ2-3, with TRBD2 identical over 11 bases. In germline, CDR1 is ENHRY, CDR2 SYGVKD. V gave up 7 bases and J gave up 3 bases; unmatched junction bases: 6. The CDR3 loop spans 15 amino acids. CDR3 loop: CAIINTSGSTDTQYF. The DNA for the CDR3 is TGTGCCATCATCAATACTAGCGGGAGTACAGATACGCAGTATTTT.

This clonotype has ten or more counts. The V gene is TRBV7-9, the J gene TRBJ2-3; possible D gene TRBD2, 7 bases. V was cut by 6 bases and J by 2 bases, with 18 bases left in between. Germline loops: CDR1 SEHNR, CDR2 FQNEAQ (reference sequence). This CDR3 has 16 residues. CDR3 DNA: TGTGCCAGCAGTCCCTGGGGGCTAGCGGCCACAGATACGCAGTATTTT. This codes for CASSPWGLAATDTQYF.

This clonotype is classed as medium-sized. V gene TRBV6-2 or TRBV6-3 combines with J gene TRBJ1-5; 9 bases fit TRBD1. V was clipped by 6 bases and J by 0 bases; unmatched bases: 9. The length of the CDR3 is 17 residues. Germline V lookup: CDR1 MNHEY, CDR2 SVGEGT. The CDR3 here is CASSRGTGGFSNQPQHF. The DNA of the CDR3 is TGTGCCAGCAGCCGGGGAACAGGGGGCTTTAGCAATCAGCCCCAGCATTTT.

The chain has TRBV27 and TRBJ2-1; 9 bases align to TRBD1. J lost 2 bases, V lost 7 bases, and 9 bases had no gene match. The germline V gene has CDR1 MNHEY and CDR2 SMNVEV (reference sequence). The CDR3 has 16 residues. The CDR3 loop is CASIKLGQGTYNEQFF. The CDR3 region has the DNA TGTGCCAGCATAAAGTTGGGACAGGGCACCTACAATGAGCAGTTCTTC.

By share of the sample, this clonotype is medium-sized. In DNA form, the CDR3 reads TGTGCCAGCAGCCAAGATCGACAGGGGGAGAGGACCCAGCATTTT. The encoded protein is CASSQDRQGERTQHF. The chain uses TRBV4-2 and TRBJ1-5; TRBD1 matches at 9 bases. J was trimmed by 11 bases and V by 0 bases; bases with no gene match: 8. Per the germline V gene, CDR1 is LGHNA and CDR2 is YNFKEQ. The length of the CDR3 is 15 residues.